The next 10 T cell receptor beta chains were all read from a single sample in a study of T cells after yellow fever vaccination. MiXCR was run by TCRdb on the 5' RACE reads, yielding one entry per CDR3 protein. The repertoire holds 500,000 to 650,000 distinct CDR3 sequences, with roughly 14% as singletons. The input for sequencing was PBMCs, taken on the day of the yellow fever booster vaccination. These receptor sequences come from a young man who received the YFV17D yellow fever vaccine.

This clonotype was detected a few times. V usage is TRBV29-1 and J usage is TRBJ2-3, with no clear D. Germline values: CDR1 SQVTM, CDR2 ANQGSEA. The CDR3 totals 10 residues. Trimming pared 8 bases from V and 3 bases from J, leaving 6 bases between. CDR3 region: CSSDTDTQYF. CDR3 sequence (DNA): TGCAGCTCGGATACAGATACGCAGTATTTT.

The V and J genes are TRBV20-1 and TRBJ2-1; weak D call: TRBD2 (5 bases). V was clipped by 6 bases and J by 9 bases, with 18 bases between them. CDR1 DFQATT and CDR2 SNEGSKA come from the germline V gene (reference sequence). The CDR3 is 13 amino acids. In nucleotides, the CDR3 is TGCAGTGCGCCTCACGCCCGGGGTGGTGAGCAGTTCTTC. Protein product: CSAPHARGGEQFF.

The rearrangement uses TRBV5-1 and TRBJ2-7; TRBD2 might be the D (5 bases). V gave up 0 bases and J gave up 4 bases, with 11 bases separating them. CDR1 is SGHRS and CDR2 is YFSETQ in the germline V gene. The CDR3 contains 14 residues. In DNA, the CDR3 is TGCGCCAGCAGCTTGGTAGCGTTCTATTACGAGCAGTACTTC. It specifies CASSLVAFYYEQYF.

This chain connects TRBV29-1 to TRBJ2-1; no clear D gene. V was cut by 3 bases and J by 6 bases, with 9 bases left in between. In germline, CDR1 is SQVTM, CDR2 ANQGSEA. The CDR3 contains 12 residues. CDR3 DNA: TGCAGCGTTGATTCGGTCGGCAATGAGCAGTTCTTC. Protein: CSVDSVGNEQFF.

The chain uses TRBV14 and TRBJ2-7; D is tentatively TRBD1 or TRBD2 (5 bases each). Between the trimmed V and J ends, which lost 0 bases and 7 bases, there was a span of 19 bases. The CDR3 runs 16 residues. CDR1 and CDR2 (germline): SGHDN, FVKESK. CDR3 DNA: TGTGCCAGCAGCCAAGATTCCGGGACGGTCCCCTGGGAGCAGTACTTC. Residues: CASSQDSGTVPWEQYF.

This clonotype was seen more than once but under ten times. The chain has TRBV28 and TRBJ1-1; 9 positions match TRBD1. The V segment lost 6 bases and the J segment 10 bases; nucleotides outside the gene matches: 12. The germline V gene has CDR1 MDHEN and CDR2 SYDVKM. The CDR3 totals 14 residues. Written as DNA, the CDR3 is TGTGCCAGCAGCACAGGGGGCGCGGGTTCCGCAGCTTTCTTT. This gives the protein CASSTGGAGSAAFF.

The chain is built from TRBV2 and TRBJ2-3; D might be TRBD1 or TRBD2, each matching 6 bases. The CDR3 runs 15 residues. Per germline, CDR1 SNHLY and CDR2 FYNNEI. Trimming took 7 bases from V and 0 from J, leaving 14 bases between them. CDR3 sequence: CASTVQGTSTDTQYF. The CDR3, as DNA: TGTGCCAGCACGGTTCAGGGGACTAGCACAGATACGCAGTATTTT.

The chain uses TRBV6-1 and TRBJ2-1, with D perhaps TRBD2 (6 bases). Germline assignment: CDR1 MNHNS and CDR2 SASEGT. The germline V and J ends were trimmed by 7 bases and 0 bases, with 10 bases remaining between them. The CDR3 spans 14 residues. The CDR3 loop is CASNSGPSYNEQFF. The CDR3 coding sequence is TGTGCCAGCAATAGCGGTCCCTCCTACAATGAGCAGTTCTTC.

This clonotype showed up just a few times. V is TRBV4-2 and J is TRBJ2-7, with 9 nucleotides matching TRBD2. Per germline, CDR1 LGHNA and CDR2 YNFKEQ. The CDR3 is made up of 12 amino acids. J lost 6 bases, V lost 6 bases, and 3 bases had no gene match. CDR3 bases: TGTGCCAGCAGTCCGACTAGCGGCGAGCAGTACTTC. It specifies CASSPTSGEQYF.

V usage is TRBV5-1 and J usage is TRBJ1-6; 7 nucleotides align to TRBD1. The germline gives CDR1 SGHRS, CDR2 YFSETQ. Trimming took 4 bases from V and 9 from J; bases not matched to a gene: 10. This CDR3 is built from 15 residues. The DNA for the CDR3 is TGCGCCAGCAGCCCAAGACAGGGAGCAGGTTCACCCCTCCACTTT. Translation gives CASSPRQGAGSPLHF.